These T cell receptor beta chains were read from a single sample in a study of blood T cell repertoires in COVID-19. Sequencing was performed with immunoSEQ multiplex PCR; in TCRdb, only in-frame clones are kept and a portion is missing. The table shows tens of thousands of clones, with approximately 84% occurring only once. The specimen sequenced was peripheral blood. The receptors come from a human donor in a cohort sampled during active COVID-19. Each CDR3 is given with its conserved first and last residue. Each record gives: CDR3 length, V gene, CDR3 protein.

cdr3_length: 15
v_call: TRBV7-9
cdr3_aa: CASSLAAGKNTEAFF

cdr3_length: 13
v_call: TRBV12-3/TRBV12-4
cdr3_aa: CASTEDRGYGYTF

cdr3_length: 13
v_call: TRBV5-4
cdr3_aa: CAFGGRVSYEQYF

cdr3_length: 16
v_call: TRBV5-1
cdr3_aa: CASSQGLSSGANVLTF

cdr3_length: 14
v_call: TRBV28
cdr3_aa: CASSFSQGYHEQYF

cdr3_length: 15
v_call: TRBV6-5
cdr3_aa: CASTNRGRATGELFF

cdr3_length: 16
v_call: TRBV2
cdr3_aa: CASSEVREGLGQPQHF

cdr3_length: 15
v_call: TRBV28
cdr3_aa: CASKPGHSLNTEAFF

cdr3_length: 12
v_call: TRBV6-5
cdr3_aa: CASGRQGNEQYF

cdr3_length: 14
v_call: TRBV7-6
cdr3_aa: CASSLEPGTGELFF

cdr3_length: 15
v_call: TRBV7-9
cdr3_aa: CASRATGANTGELFF

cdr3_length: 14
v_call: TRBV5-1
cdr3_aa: CASSLTGSTGELFF

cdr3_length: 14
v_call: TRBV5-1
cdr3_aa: CASSPGQGESEQYF

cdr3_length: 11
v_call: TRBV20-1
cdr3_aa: CSAHRGQGYTF

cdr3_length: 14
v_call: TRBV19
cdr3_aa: CASTATGGGQPQHF

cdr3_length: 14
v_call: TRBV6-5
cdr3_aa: CASSYSNRGYEQYF

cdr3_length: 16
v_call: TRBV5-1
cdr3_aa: CASSQGQGYLQETQYF

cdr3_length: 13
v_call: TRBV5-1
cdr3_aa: CASSLSTATEAFF

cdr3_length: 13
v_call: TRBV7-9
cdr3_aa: CASSFQQNSPLHF

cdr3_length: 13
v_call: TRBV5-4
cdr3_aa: CASTRGPNTEAFF

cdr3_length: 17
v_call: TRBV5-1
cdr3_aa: CASSRDSGSSYNSPLHF

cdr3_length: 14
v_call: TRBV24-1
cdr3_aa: CATSDFTSAHEQYF

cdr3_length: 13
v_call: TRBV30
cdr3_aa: CAWSAGRNYGYTF

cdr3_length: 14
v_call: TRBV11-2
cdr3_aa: CASSLGRGTDTQYF

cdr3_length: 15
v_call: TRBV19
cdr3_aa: CASRPRGTNTGELFF

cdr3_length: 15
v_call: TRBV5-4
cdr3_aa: CASSLDRGRGETQYF

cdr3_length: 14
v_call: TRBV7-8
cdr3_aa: CASSSDRPNYGYTF

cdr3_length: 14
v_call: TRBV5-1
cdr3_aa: CASSLGTSYNEQFF

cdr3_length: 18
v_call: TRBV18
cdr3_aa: CASSPLGQGSFSNQPQHF

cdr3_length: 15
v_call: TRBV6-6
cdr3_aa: CATQIQGAVNTEAFF

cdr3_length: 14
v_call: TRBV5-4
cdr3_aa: CASSRQGGGNTIYF

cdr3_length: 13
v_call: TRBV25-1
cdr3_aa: CASGRQGAGEQYF

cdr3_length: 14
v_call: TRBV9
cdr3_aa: CASTFTGVGYGYTF

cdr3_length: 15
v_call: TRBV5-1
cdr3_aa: CASSLDQSGANVLTF

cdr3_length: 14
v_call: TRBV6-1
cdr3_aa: CASSEGYRNSPLHF

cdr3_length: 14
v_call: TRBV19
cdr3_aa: CASRSLLGGEIQYF

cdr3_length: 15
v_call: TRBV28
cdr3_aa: CASSPSRSLSYGYTF

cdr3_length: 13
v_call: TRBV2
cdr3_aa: CATNAGLDQPQHF

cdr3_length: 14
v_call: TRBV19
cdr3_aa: CASSIGGGNTEAFF

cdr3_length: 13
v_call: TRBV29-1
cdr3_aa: CSVEWDSSYEQYF

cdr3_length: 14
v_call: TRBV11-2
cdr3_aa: CASSLRALGEEQYF

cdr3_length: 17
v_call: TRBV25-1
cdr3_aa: CASSDFGEFVSGNTIYF

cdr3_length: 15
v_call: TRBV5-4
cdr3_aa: CASSSMGGADYGYTF

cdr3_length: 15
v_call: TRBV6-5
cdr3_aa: CASSYEHPNNSPLHF

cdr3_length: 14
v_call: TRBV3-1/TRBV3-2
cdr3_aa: CASSPNRVRETQYF

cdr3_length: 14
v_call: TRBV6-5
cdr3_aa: CASSYSQGQGGYTF

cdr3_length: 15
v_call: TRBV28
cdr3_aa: CASKGTGTASYEQYF

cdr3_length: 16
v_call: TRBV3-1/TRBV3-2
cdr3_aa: CASSFNPGGGVETQYF

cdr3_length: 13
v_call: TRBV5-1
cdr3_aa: CASSLADGYEQYF

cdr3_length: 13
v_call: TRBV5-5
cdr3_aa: CASSPRTNQPQHF

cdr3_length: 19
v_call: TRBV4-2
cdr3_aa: CASSQGPGTSGRAGETQYF

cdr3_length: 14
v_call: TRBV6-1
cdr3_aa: CASSDQGLGNTIYF